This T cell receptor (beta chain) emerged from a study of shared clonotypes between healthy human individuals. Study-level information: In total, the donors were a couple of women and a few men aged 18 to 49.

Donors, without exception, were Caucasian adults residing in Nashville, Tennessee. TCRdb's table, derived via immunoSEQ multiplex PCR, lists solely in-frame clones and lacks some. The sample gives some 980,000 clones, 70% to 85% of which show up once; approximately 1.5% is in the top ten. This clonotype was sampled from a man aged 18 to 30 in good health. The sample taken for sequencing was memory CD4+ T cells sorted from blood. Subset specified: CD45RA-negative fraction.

The DNA of the CDR3 is TGTGCCATCAGTCCACAATACGAGCAGTACTTC. Its protein is CAISPQYEQYF. V is TRBV10-3 and J is TRBJ2-7, with D uncertain. The V end lost 5 bases, the J end lost 4 bases, and 6 bases lay between the germline ends. CDR3 length equals 11 residues. From germline, CDR1 is ENHRY and CDR2 SYGVKD.